The entry below gives a single TCR beta chain sequence along with its context. Its antigen is undetermined. The CDR3 is 14 amino acids. Per germline, CDR1 SGHDT and CDR2 YYEEEE. Trimming cost V 4 bases and J 0 bases; bases outside gene matches: 4. This entry is derived from a study of cytomegalovirus exposure and HLA in healthy donors. For the study at large: In a later analysis, the 110 or so validation repertoires were reported to have used the same platform as the approximately 700 first-cohort repertoires.

Notes on the study in general: Three CMV-associated chains were confirmed in vitro to be specific for CMV antigens. Cytomegalovirus-associated status was assigned to about 160 TCR beta chains.

Using immunoSEQ multiplex PCR, the repertoire was profiled, and TCRdb retains in-frame clones only, with some absent. The table includes about 180,000 clones, approximately 81% detected once. The study drew the donors from its roughly 110-subject validation cohort, separate from the roughly 700-subject first cohort. The sequence came from a man between 18 and 29 years old in good health and CMV-seropositive. Sequencing was performed on PBMCs. V and J are TRBV5-6 and TRBJ2-7; 7 positions match TRBD2. DNA for the CDR3: TGTGCCAGCAGCCCAACGGGAGGCTCCTACGAGCAGTACTTC. It is translated as CASSPTGGSYEQYF. The full variable domain, its missing parts supplied by reference TRBV5-6 and TRBJ2-7, is DAGVTQSPTHLIKTRGQQVTLRCSPKSGHDTVSWYQQALGQGPQFIFQYYEEEERQRGNFPDRFSGHQFPNYSSELNVNALLLGDSALYLCASSPTGGSYEQYFGPGTRLTVT.